The 10 T cell receptor beta chains in this list originate from one sample, sequenced in a study of Ad26.COV2.S vaccination and SARS-CoV-2 variants. Treatment denoted: 15 to 20 received Ad26.COV2.S at low or high dose, single or two shots; 5 received placebo; per-sample allocation not given. Day 63 after the first vaccine or placebo injection was the time point for sampling. Method: immunoSEQ multiplex PCR; TCRdb's copy keeps in-frame clones and lacks some. The sample holds about 320,000 clones, 70% to 90% seen once. Source: peripheral blood, taken in a trial of Ad26.COV2.S vaccine versus placebo. The receptors were sampled from a person between 18 and 59 years old who received the Ad26.COV2.S COVID-19 vaccine or a placebo.

This chain connects TRBV13 to TRBJ2-7, with D perhaps TRBD2 (5 bases). V was trimmed by 5 bases and J by 7 bases, leaving 18 bases between them. This CDR3 region has 14 residues. Germline V lookup: CDR1 PRHDT, CDR2 FYEKMQ (reference sequence). The CDR3 nucleotides are TGTGCCAGCAGCCTGGGAGTAACTTCGGGAGAGCAGTACTTC. It translates to CASSLGVTSGEQYF.

The genes are TRBV6-5 and TRBJ1-4, with D maybe TRBD1 (5 bases). With 6 bases removed from V and 8 bases from J, the gap between germline ends came to 19 bases. Germline CDR1 MNHEY, CDR2 SVGAGI. There are 15 residues in the CDR3. CDR3 region: CASRSRGGSAEKLFF. The CDR3 region has the DNA TGTGCCAGCAGGAGCCGCGGGGGGTCGGCGGAAAAACTGTTTTTT.

This chain joins TRBV5-6 and TRBJ2-3; 7 bases fit TRBD2. This CDR3 is built from 14 residues. CDR1 and CDR2 (germline): SGHDT, YYEEEE. The V segment lost 3 bases and the J segment 5 bases; nucleotides outside the gene matches: 6. The CDR3 here is CASSSRPGGDTQYF. The CDR3 DNA follows: TGTGCCAGCAGCTCGCGTCCGGGGGGAGATACGCAGTATTTT.

V and J are TRBV18 and TRBJ1-1; D ambiguous. V was clipped by 0 bases and J by 0 bases, with 8 bases between them. The CDR3 length is 15 residues. Germline CDR1 KGHSH, CDR2 LQKENI. The CDR3 is CASSPPSTVNTEAFF. In DNA, the CDR3 is TGTGCCAGCTCACCACCGTCAACAGTGAACACTGAAGCTTTCTTT.

This clone was seen just once. The CDR3 is CASSGAGFANSGNTIYF. Written as DNA, the CDR3 is TGCGCCAGCAGCGGGGCGGGTTTTGCGAACTCTGGAAACACCATATATTTT. The chain employs TRBV5-1 and TRBJ1-3; TRBD1 might be the D (5 bases). The CDR3 contains 17 residues. The germline gives CDR1 SGHRS, CDR2 YFSETQ. The V end lost 4 bases, the J end lost 0 bases, and 17 bases lay between the germline ends.

The chain combines TRBV3-1 (or the pseudogene TRBV3-2) with TRBJ2-4; D not certain. Per the germline V gene, CDR1 is LGHDT and CDR2 is YNNKEL (reference sequence). The V end was cut by 2 bases, the J end by 0 bases, with 5 bases between. The CDR3 sequence is 14 residues long. DNA for the CDR3: TGTGCCAGCAGCCAAAGCCCAGCCAAAAACATTCAGTACTTC. Translation gives CASSQSPAKNIQYF.

This chain uses TRBV15 with TRBJ2-7, with D possibly matching TRBD1 (6 bases). The length of the CDR3 is 13 residues. Deletions cut 3 bases from V and 4 bases from J, with 10 bases between. CDR1 and CDR2 from the germline V gene are LNHNV and YYDKDF (reference sequence). CDR3 in DNA: TGTGCCACCAGCAGCCGGGACACTTACGAGCAGTACTTC. Its protein is CATSSRDTYEQYF.

The chain links TRBV3-1 (or the pseudogene TRBV3-2) to TRBJ1-6; TRBD1 is a possible D gene (5 bases). CDR1 is LGHDT, CDR2 YNNKEL, per germline (reference sequence). V lost 0 bases and J 10 bases, leaving 13 bases between the germline ends. CDR3 length: 15 residues. The CDR3, as DNA: TGTGCCAGCAGCCAAGAGACTGGGGGGGACTCACCCCTCCACTTT. This translates into CASSQETGGDSPLHF.

The J gene is TRBJ2-1, the V gene TRBV4-1; D gene uncertain. The V end was cut by 3 bases, the J end by 6 bases, with 9 bases between. Germline CDR1 and CDR2: MGHRA and YSYEKL. The CDR3 is 13 amino acids. CDR3 nucleotide sequence: TGCGCCAGCAGCCAGCGCATTATCAATGAGCAGTTCTTC. It is translated as CASSQRIINEQFF.

This chain joins TRBV7-2 and TRBJ1-3, with a weak D call TRBD1 (5 bases). This CDR3 region has 16 residues. CDR1 and CDR2 (germline): SGHTA, FQGNSA. Between the trimmed V and J ends, which lost 5 bases and 2 bases, there was a span of 16 bases. Here the CDR3 reads CASSAGPIQAGNTIYF. In DNA form, the CDR3 reads TGTGCCAGCAGCGCGGGACCGATACAAGCTGGAAACACCATATATTTT.